This TCR beta chain was found in a study of T cells after yellow fever vaccination. Overall study results and limits: Clonotype sharing between CD4 and CD8 compartments was small. In FACS-sorted repertoires, abundant clonotypes from the bulk population could appear as contaminants. The study found a weaker secondary response that peaked faster, day 5 versus 15.

A process of 5'RACE template switching, which added a universal primer site and UMIs, was used to make TCR cDNA. MiXCR was run by TCRdb on the 5' RACE reads, yielding one entry per CDR3 protein. Among fewer than 100,000 distinct CDR3 sequences listed, over 8% were seen once. V lost 4 bases to trimming and J lost 0 bases, with 8 bases between them. The CDR3 totals 14 residues. The germline CDR1 and CDR2 sequences are SGHNT and YYREEE (reference sequence). The material was CD8+ T cells not binding an NS4B(214-222) dextramer, sorted from PBMCs, obtained roughly 15 days after the first yellow fever vaccination. This receptor was identified in a man younger than 35 who received the YFV17D yellow fever vaccine. The gene calls are TRBV5-4 and TRBJ1-3; tentatively, D is TRBD1 (6 bases). Here the CDR3 DNA reads TGTGCCAGCAGCGGGGACACCTCTGGAAACACCATATATTTT. Translation gives CASSGDTSGNTIYF.